The sequence of this T cell receptor beta chain was determined in a study of T cell repertoires in cytomegalovirus infection. Study as a whole: Through public TCR beta signatures, both CMV infection and matching HLA type were indicated.

Findings and limits, study-wide: Dominating the ex vivo response were TCR beta clonotypes that were CMV-specific and HLA-C-restricted. CMV carriers having the relevant HLA were flagged by cumulative public TCR beta family frequency.

TCRdb itself ran the reads through MiXCR, one entry per CDR3 protein. The repertoire has some 680,000 distinct CDR3 sequences, about 40% of them found once; the top ten carry around 3%. This clonotype has a handful of counts. Antigen: not known. Germline V gene sequence: CDR1 SGHAT, CDR2 FQNNGV. Trimming took 5 bases from V and 4 from J; bases not matched to a gene: 6. The CDR3 runs 16 residues. Material: PBMCs. The chain links TRBV11-2 to TRBJ2-3, with TRBD2 matching 13 bases. The source is a human donor in good health (CMV status not recorded). Some clones in this sample may be carry-over from other donors' samples. The chain's CDR3 is CASSRLGLAGSDTQYF. The CDR3 nucleotides read TGTGCCAGCAGCCGGCTGGGACTAGCGGGATCAGATACGCAGTATTTT.